This TCR beta chain came from a study of lymphopenia after photon versus proton radiotherapy. Study-wide points: Post-nadir TCR diversity decline inversely tracked overall survival among those who died. After the lymphocyte nadir, photon-treated repertoires showed oligoclonal expansion, especially of CD8+ Temra cells. Photon-treated patients lost naive T cells and TCR diversity; proton-treated stayed stable.

The table came from immunoSEQ multiplex PCR; TCRdb's copy has only in-frame clones and leaves some out. Of 150,000 or so clones listed, approximately 90% are singletons. In regard to this clone: Its antigen is as yet unknown.

This CDR3 comprises 13 residues. The V gene's germline CDR1 is SGHTA and CDR2 FQGTGA. Trimming removed 6 bases from V and 5 bases from J; junction bases left unmatched: 6. The genes are TRBV7-3 and TRBJ2-5; 7 bases align to TRBD2. The sequencing used peripheral blood, collected from a patient treated with photon-based radiotherapy. The clonotype originates from a man in his forties or fifties with gastric cancer. This CDR3 is CASSPSGGETQYF. The CDR3 DNA reads TGTGCCAGCAGTCCTAGCGGCGGGGAGACCCAGTACTTC.